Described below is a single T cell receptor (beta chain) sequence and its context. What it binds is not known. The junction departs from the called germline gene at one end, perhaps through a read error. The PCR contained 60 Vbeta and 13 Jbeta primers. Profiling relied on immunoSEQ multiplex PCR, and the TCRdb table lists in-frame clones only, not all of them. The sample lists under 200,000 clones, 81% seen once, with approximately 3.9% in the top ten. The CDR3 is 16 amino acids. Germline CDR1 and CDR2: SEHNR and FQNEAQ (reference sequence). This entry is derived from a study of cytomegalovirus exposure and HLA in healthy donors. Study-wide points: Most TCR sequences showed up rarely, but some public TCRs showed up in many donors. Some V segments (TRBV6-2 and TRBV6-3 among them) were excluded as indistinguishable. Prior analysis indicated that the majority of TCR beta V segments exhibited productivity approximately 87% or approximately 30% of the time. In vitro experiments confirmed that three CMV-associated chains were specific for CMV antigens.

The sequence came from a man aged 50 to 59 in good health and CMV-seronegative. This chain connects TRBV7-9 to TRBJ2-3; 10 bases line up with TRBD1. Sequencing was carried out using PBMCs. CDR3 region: CSSSLGQGESTDTQYF. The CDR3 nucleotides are TGTTCCAGCAGCCTCGGACAGGGGGAAAGCACAGATACGCAGTATTTT. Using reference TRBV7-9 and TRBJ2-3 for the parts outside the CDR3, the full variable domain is DTGVSQNPRHKITKRGQNVTFRCDPISEHNRLYWYRQTLGQGPEFLTYFQNEAQLEKSRLLSDRFSAERPKGSFSTLEIQRTEQGDSAMYLCSSSLGQGESTDTQYFGPGTRLTVL.